This T cell receptor beta chain was documented in a study of high-grade serous ovarian cancer treatment subgroups. Study observations and caveats: Bulk tumor TCR sequencing gave no spatial information.

The ends were cut back, 3 bases at V and 2 bases at J, with 11 bases in the middle. This CDR3 is built from 14 residues. Looked up from germline, CDR1 is SQVTM and CDR2 is ANQGSEA. Clones were sequenced by immunoSEQ multiplex PCR, and TCRdb holds only the in-frame ones, with some missing. Among about 3,600 clones listed, over 65% were seen once. As concerns this clone: Its antigen is currently unknown.

Tumor samples were taken before definitive surgery or chemotherapy. This chain uses TRBV29-1 with TRBJ1-5; unclear D gene. This receptor was identified in a human donor with high-grade serous ovarian cancer. The material sequenced was tumor tissue. Here the CDR3 DNA reads TGCAGCGTTGAGGTACAACGAGGCAATCAGCCCCAGCATTTT. Protein product: CSVEVQRGNQPQHF.